The sequence of this TCR beta chain was determined in a study of graft-versus-host responses after intestinal transplantation. The overall study: Recipients were all induced with anti-thymocyte globulin, then given tacrolimus and steroids for about 3 years.

Clones were read by immunoSEQ multiplex PCR, and TCRdb kept only the in-frame ones, dropping some. The data contain 8,000 or so clones, around 92% of them singletons. Trimming pared 3 bases from V and 2 bases from J, leaving 16 bases between. Per the germline V gene, CDR1 is MNHEY and CDR2 is SVGAGI. The CDR3 extends over 16 amino acids. The receptor was isolated from a human patient who received an intestinal transplant, so some T cells may come from the graft donor. The J gene is TRBJ2-5, the V gene TRBV6-5, with D maybe TRBD2 (6 bases). Source: PBMCs, taken around 31 days after intestinal transplant. Here the CDR3 DNA reads TGTGCCAGCAGTTATTCCTGGCTAGCGCGACAAGAGACCCAGTACTTC. Translating gives CASSYSWLARQETQYF.